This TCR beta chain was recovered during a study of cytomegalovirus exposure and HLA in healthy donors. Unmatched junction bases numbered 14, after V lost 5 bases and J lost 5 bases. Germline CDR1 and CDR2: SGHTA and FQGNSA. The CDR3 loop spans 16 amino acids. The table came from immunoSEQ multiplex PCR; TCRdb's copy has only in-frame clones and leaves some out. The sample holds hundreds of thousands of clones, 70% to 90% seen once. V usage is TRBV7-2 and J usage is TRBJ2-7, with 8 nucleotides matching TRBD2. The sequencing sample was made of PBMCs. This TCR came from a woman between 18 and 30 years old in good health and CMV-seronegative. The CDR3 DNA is TGTGCCAGCAGCCTCCTAGCGGGCCCACTACTACACGAGCAGTACTTC. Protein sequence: CASSLLAGPLLHEQYF.